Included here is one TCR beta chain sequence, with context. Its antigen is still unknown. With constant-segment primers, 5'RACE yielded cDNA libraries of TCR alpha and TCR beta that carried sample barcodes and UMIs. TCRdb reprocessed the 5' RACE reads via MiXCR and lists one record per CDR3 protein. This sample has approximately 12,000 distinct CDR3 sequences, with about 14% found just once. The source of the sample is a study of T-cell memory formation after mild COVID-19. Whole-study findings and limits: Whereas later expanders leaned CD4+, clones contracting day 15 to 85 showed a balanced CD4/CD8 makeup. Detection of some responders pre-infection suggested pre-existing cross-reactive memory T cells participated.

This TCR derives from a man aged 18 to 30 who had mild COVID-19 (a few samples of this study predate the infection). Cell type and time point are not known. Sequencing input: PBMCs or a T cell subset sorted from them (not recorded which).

As DNA, the CDR3 is TGTGCCAGCAGTTACGACAGTTTCAGGAACACTGAAGCTTTCTTT. It is translated as CASSYDSFRNTEAFF. The V call is TRBV6-5, the J call TRBJ1-1, with D perhaps TRBD1 (5 bases). The germline V and J ends were trimmed by 2 bases and 1 base, with 11 bases remaining between them. Germline V gene lookup returns CDR1 MNHEY and CDR2 SVGAGI. The CDR3 loop spans 15 amino acids.